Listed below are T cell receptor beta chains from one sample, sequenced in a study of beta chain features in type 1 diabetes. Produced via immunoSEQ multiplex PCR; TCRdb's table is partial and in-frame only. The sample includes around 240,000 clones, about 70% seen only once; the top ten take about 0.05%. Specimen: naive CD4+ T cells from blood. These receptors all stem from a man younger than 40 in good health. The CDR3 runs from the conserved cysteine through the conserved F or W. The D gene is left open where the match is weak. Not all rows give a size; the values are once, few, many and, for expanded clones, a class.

TGTGCCTGGAGATTGCGGTACAATGAGCAGTTCTTC	CAWRLRYNEQFF	TRBV30	TRBJ2-1	.	.
TGCAGCGTTGAAGAGAGGGCTAGCGGGAATACCGCGCAGTATTTT	CSVEERASGNTAQYF	TRBV29-1	TRBJ2-3	.	TRBD2
TGTGCCAGCAGCCAAGCCGGACACCAGCAGTTCTTC	CASSQAGHQQFF	TRBV14	TRBJ2-1	.	.
TGCAGCGTTGAAGGGGGGCGACTAGCGGATCGCTACGAGCAGTACTTC	CSVEGGRLADRYEQYF	TRBV29-1	TRBJ2-7	few	TRBD2
TGTGCCTGGAGGAATAACGGGGGCTACGAGCAGTACTTC	CAWRNNGGYEQYF	TRBV30	TRBJ2-7	.	.
TGTGCCAGCAGTGATGATAGGACAGGAATAACCTACGAGCAGTACTTC	CASSDDRTGITYEQYF	TRBV25-1	TRBJ2-7	.	TRBD1
TGTGCCAGCAGCGACATACTAGCGGGAGGGCTAAATGAGCAGTTCTTC	CASSDILAGGLNEQFF	TRBV21-1	TRBJ2-1	.	.
TGTGCCACCGATAGCGGGGGAAGGAACACCGGGGAGCTGTTTTTT	CATDSGGRNTGELFF	TRBV10-3	TRBJ2-2	.	TRBD2
TGTGCCAGCAGCGGCAATCGGAGGGCCGATGGTTATGAGCAGTTCTTC	CASSGNRRADGYEQFF	TRBV5-6	TRBJ2-1	.	.
TGTGCCAGCAAAGGCCCAGCGGTTCCCCCGGGGGAGCAGTACTTC	CASKGPAVPPGEQYF	TRBV28	TRBJ2-7	.	.
TGTGCCCTCCAGAACACTGAAGCTTTCTTT	CALQNTEAFF	TRBV30	TRBJ1-1	.	.
TGCAGCGTGACCCTCGGGACAAGAGGATACACCTTC	CSVTLGTRGYTF	TRBV29-1	TRBJ1-2	.	.
TGCAGCGTTGAACAGGGAGTGAATGAAAAACTGTTTTTT	CSVEQGVNEKLFF	TRBV29-1	TRBJ1-4	.	.
TGTGCCAGCAGCCTAGCGGGGGCCTACAATGAGCAGTTCTTC	CASSLAGAYNEQFF	TRBV7-9	TRBJ2-1	.	TRBD2
TGTGCCAGCAGCCGATCAGGGACAGATACGCAGTATTTT	CASSRSGTDTQYF	TRBV5-8	TRBJ2-3	.	.